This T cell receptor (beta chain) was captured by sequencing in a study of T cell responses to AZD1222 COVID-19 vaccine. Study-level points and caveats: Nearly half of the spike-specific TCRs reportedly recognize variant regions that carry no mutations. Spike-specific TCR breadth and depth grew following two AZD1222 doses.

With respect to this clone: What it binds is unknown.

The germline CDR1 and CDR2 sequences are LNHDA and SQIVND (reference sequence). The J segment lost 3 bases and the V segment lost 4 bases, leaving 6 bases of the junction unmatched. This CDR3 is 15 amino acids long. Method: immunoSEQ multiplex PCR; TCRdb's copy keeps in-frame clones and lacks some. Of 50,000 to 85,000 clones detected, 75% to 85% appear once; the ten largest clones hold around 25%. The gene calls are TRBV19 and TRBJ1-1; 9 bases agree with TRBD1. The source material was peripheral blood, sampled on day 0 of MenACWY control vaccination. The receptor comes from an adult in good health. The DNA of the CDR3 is TGTGCCAGTAGTACTTGGACAGGGGCGGACACTGAAGCTTTCTTT. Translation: CASSTWTGADTEAFF. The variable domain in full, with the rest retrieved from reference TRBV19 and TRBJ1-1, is DGGITQSPKYLFRKEGQNVTLSCEQNLNHDAMYWYRQDPGQGLRLIYYSQIVNDFQKGDIAEGYSVSREKKESFPLTVTSAQKNPTAFYLCASSTWTGADTEAFFGQGTRLTVV.